The present TCR beta chain was sequenced within a study of vaccination effects on CD4 cells after COVID-19 (dated 2022 in TCRdb). Background for the entire study: Participants received two doses of either the BNT162b2 or the mRNA-1273 mRNA SARS-CoV-2 vaccine. SARS-CoV-2 spike-specific CD4+ TCR repertoires were compared before and after mRNA vaccination in COVID-19 convalescent patients and in infection-naive vaccine recipients. A total of 9 to 11 COVID-19 convalescent patients and a few SARS-CoV-2-naive healthy vaccine recipients were included in the full study. The Oncomine TCR Beta short-read assay on an Illumina iSeq 100 was used to sequence cultures from other donors in the study. The study at large found these results: Both infection-induced and vaccine-induced clones contracted markedly at late post-vaccination timepoints, which is consistent with waning T cell responses. The study was limited by a small number of convalescent patients and lacked early post-infection timepoints. In healthy vaccine recipients, vaccine-induced clones were almost all SARS-CoV-2 mono-reactive, with only 1 of 255 cross-reactive with common cold coronaviruses.

From the cysteine through the phenylalanine, the CDR3 covers 13 amino acids. Of all the DNA, just the CDR3 is kept, 39 bases in frame from base 1. From the germline V gene, CDR1 is SGHTA and CDR2 is FQGTGA. At the junction V is shortened by 5 bases and J by 2 bases, with 7 bases in between. To identify antigen-specific CD4+ T cell clonotypes by their expansion, the ViraFEST assay first stimulated PBMC with viral peptide pools and then applied TCR sequencing. After around 11 days of culture, CD4+ T cells were isolated with the EasySep CD4+ T cell isolation kit. None of the healthy vaccine recipients had a prior SARS-CoV-2 infection, which was confirmed by nucleocapsid antibody tests that came back negative both before and after vaccination. Each well held over 1.5 million PBMC cultured in IMDM containing roughly 5.1% human AB serum, around 9.3 IU/ml IL-2 and gentamicin, along with roughly 10 ug/ml peptides. Half of the culture medium was replaced with fresh IL-2-containing medium on days 3 and 7. Unless noted otherwise, every peptide stimulation condition was cultured in triplicate wells. Using Ficoll-Paque Plus gradient centrifugation, PBMC were separated from whole blood and then either used fresh or cryopreserved at -140C. The overlapping peptide pools covered the spike proteins of SARS-CoV-2 as well as those of the common cold coronaviruses HCoV-NL63, HCoV-OC43 and HCoV-229E. The QIAamp micro DNA kit was used to extract genomic DNA from the cultured CD4+ T cells.

Receptor amplification or capture employed the immunoSEQ multiplex PCR assay. TCR beta CDR3 sequencing was performed on DNA from the cultured, isolated CD4+ T cells. Per the original workflow: Non-productive TCR sequences were discarded, and reads were trimmed to the CDR3 region, with only CDR3s of 7 or more amino acids retained. The MANAFEST web app was used to pick out antigen-specific clonotypes by comparing their expansion in peptide wells with that in reference cultures. To count as positive, a clone had to show expansion at FDR<0.05 compared with the reference and with all other wells, an odds ratio above 5, and a frequency above 0.1% in two replicate wells. Cross-reactive clonotypes were defined as significantly expanded in SARS-CoV-2 spike wells and in at least one common cold coronavirus spike condition. Using the stringdist R package, CDR3 similarity was measured by Levenshtein distance, and unrooted trees were constructed with ape in R 3.6.1. Held by TCRdb, this immuneACCESS table contains in-frame sequences only and omits some clones. Under half of the omission traces to an unresolved V gene where checked; the cause of the rest is unknown. V, J and clone size are those of that table, while D and trimming were read from the DNA. The sample table lists 50,000 to 75,000 clones, roughly 80% of them with a count of one. The biggest ten clones account for more than 2% of the sample.

This clone was seen more than once but under ten times. Which antigen it targets is not known. Qualities for individual bases were not recorded, and no much larger clone is one base off. Material: CD4+ T cells from PBMCs cultured with HCoV-229E spike peptides, obtained before COVID-19 vaccination. This sample's cell subset or site label indicates: HCoV-229E spike overlapping peptide pool stimulation. This clonotype was sampled from a human donor who received a COVID-19 vaccine. The sequence links TRBV7-3 to TRBJ2-1, with the D gene uncertain. The CDR3 region reads CASSHMAYNEQFF. In nucleotide form, the sequence is TGTGCCAGCAGCCACATGGCCTACAATGAGCAGTTCTTC.